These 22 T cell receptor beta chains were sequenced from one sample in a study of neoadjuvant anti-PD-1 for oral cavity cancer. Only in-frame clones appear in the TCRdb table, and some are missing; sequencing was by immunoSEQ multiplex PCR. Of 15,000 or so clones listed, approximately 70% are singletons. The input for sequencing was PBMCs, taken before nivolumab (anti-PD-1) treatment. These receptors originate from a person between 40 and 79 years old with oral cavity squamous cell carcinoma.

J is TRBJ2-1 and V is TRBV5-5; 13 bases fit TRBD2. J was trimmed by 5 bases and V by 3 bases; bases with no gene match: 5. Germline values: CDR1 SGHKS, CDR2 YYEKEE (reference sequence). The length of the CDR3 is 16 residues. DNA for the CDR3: TGTGCCAGCAGCTCCCGAACTAGCGGGAGGGACAATGAGCAGTTCTTC. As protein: CASSSRTSGRDNEQFF.

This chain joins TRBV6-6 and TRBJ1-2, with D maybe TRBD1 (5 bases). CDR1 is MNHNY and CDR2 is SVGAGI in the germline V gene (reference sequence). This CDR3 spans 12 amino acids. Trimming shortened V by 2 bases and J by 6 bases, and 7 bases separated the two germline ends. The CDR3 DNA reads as TGTGCCAGCAGTTACGGGGCCGATGGCTACACCTTC. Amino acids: CASSYGADGYTF.

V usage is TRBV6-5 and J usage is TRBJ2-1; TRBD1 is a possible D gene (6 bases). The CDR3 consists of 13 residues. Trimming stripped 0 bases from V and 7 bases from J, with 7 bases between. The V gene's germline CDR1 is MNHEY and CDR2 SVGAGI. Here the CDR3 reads CASSYSGANEQFF. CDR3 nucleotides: TGTGCCAGCAGTTACTCGGGGGCTAATGAGCAGTTCTTC.

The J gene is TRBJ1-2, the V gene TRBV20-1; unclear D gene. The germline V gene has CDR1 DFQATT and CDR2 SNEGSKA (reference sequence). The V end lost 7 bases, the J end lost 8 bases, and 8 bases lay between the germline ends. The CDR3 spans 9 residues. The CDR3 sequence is CSGRLGYTF. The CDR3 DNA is TGCAGTGGGAGGTTGGGCTACACCTTC.

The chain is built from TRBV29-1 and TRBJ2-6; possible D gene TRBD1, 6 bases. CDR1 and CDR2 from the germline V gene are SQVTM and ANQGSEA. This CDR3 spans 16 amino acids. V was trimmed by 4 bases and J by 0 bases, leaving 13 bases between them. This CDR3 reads CSVARDTDSGANVLTF. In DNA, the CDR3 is TGCAGCGTTGCCAGGGACACCGACTCTGGGGCCAACGTCCTGACTTTC.

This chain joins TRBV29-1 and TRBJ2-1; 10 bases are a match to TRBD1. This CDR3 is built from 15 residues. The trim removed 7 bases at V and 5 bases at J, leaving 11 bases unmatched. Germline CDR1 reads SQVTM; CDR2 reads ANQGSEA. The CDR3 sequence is CSGEAGTGAHNEQFF. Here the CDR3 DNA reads TGCAGCGGGGAAGCGGGGACAGGGGCCCACAATGAGCAGTTCTTC.

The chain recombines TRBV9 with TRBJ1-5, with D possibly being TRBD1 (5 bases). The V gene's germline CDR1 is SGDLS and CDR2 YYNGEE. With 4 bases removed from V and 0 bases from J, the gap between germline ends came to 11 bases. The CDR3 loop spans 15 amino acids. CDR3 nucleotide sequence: TGTGCCAGCAGCTGGGGACTCGATAGCAATCAGCCCCAGCATTTT. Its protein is CASSWGLDSNQPQHF.

The CDR3 protein is CASSGPRGADGYTF. CDR3 nucleotides: TGTGCCAGCAGTGGCCCCCGGGGGGCAGATGGCTACACCTTC. The V call is TRBV25-1, the J call TRBJ1-2, with D perhaps matching TRBD1 (6 bases). This CDR3 spans 14 amino acids. The V gene's germline CDR1 is MGHDK and CDR2 SYGVNS. The ends were cut back, 4 bases at V and 6 bases at J, with 15 bases in the middle.

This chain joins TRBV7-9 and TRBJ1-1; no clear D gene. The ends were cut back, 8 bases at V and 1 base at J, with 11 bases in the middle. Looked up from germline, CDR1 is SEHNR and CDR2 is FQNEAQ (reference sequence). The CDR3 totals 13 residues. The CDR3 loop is CASSMESNTEAFF. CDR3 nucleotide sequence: TGTGCCAGCTCCATGGAATCGAACACTGAAGCTTTCTTT.

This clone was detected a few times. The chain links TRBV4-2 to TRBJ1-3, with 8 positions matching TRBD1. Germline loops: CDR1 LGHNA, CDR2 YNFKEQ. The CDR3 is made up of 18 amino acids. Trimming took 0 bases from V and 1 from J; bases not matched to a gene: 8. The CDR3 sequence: CASSQEMGQAKSGNTIYF. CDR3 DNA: TGTGCCAGCAGCCAAGAAATGGGACAGGCAAAGTCTGGAAACACCATATATTTT.

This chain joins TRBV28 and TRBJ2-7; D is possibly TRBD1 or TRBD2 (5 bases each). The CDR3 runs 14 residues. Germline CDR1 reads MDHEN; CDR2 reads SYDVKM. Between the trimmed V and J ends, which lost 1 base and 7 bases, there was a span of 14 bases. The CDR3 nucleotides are TGTGCCAGCAGTTTATTAGGGGACCTCGGGGAGCAGTACTTC. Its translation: CASSLLGDLGEQYF.

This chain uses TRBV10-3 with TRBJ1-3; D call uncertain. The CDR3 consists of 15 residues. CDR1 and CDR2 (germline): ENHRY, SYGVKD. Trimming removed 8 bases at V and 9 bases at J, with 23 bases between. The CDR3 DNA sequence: TGTGCCATCTCTCCCCAAAAAGGCGGCTCAGGCACCATATATTTT. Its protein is CAISPQKGGSGTIYF.

CDR3 sequence reads: CASSMGPGQGSYEQYF. The CDR3 DNA is TGTGCCAGCAGCATGGGACCGGGACAGGGGTCCTACGAGCAGTACTTC. The chain has TRBV2 and TRBJ2-7; 10 bases are shared with TRBD1. V was clipped by 6 bases and J by 1 base; unmatched bases: 9. Germline CDR1 is SNHLY and CDR2 is FYNNEI. The CDR3 totals 16 residues.

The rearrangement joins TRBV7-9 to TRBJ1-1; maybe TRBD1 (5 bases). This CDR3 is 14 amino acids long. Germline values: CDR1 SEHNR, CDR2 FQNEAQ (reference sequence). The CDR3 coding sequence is TGTGTTAGTGGGGCCTCCTTGGGGTACACTGAAGCTTTCTTT. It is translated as CVSGASLGYTEAFF. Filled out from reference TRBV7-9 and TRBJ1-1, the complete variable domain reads DTGVSQNPRHKITKRGQNVTFRCDPISEHNRLYWYRQTLGQGPEFLTYFQNEAQLEKSRLLSDRFSAERPKGSFSTLEIQRTEQGDSAMYLCVSGASLGYTEAFFGQGTRLTVV.

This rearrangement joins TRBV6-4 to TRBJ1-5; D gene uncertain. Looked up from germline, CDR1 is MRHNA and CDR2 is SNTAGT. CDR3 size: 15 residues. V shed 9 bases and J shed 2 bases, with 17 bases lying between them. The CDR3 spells CARTGNSMGNQPQHF. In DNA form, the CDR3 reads TGTGCCAGGACCGGGAACTCTATGGGCAATCAGCCCCAGCATTTT.

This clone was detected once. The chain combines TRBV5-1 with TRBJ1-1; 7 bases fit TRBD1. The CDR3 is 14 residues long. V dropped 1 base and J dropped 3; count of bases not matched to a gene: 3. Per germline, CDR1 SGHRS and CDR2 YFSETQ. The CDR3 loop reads CASSLRQGDTEAFF. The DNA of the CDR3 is TGCGCCAGCAGCTTGCGGCAGGGGGACACTGAAGCTTTCTTT.

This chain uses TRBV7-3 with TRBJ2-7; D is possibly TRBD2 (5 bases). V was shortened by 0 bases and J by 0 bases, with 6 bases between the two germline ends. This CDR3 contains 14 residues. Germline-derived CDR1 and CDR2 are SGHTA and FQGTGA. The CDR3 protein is CASSLTGSSYEQYF. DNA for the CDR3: TGTGCCAGCAGCTTAACAGGGAGCTCCTACGAGCAGTACTTC.

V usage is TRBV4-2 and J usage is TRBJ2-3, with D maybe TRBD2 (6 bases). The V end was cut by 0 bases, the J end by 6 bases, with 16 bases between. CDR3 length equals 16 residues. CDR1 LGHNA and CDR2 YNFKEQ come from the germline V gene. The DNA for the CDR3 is TGTGCCAGCAGCCAAGACTCCCGCGGCGCGGGGGATACGCAGTATTTT. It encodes CASSQDSRGAGDTQYF.

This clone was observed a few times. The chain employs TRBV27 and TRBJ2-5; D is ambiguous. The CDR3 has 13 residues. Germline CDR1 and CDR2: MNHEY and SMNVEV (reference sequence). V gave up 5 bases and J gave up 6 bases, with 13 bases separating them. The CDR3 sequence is CASSPSSVKTQYF. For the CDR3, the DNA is TGTGCCAGCAGTCCCTCTAGTGTGAAGACCCAGTACTTC.

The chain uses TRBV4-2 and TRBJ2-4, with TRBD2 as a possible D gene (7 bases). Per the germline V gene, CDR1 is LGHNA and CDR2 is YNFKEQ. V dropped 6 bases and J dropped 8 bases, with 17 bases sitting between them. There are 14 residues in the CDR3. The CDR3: CASSRGGAGDIQYF. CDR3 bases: TGTGCCAGCAGTAGGGGGGGGGCCGGTGACATTCAGTACTTC.

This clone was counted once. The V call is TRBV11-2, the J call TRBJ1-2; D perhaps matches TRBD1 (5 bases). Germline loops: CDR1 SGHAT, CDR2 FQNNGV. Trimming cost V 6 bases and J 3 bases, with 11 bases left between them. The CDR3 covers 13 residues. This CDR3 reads CASSPTGDYGYTF. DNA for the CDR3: TGTGCCAGCAGTCCAACAGGTGACTATGGCTACACCTTC.

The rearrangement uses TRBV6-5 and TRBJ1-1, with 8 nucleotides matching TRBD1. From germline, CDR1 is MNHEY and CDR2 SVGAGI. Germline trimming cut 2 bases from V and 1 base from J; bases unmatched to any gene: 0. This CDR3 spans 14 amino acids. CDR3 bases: TGTGCCAGCAGTTACGGGACAGGGAACACTGAAGCTTTCTTT. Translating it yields CASSYGTGNTEAFF.